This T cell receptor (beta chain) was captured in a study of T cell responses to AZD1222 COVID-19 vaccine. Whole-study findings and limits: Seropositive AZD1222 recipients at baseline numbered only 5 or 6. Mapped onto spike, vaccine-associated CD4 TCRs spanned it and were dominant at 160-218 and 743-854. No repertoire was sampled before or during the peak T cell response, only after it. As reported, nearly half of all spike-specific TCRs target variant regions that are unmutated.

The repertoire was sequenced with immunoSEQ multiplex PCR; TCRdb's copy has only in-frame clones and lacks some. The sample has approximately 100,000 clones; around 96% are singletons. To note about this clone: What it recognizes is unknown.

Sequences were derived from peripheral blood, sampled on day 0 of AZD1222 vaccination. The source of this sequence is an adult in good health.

This chain's CDR3 is CASSYSRGGNTEAFF. For the CDR3, the DNA is TGTGCCAGCAGTTACTCACGAGGGGGGAACACTGAAGCTTTCTTT. V and J are TRBV6-5 and TRBJ1-1; TRBD1 is a possible D gene (6 bases). The germline V gene has CDR1 MNHEY and CDR2 SVGAGI. The CDR3 spans 15 residues. Trimming removed 0 bases at V and 1 base at J, with 9 bases between.